In its sample, the clone carrying this T cell receptor (beta chain) was seen many times. The antigen remains undetermined. There are 13 residues in the CDR3. Germline CDR1 and CDR2: DFQATT and SNEGSKA (reference sequence). The V and J ends lost 6 bases and 5 bases respectively, with 16 bases between them. The data stem from a study of T-cell reconstitution after alpha-beta-depleted transplantation in children. Regarding the study as a whole: T-cell counts and diversity at one year following transplant were attributed mainly to newly produced T cells. By about two months after transplant, alpha-beta T cells reportedly arose from several hundred graft clones that had expanded. After transplant, high TCRbeta diversity at day 60 in some patients arose from surviving recipient T cells and thymic progenitors.

Preparing the TCRbeta library involved the use of unique molecular identifiers. Each CDR3 protein is one row after TCRdb ran MiXCR on the PCR reads. This sample has about 27,000 distinct CDR3 sequences, with under 7% found just once. V is TRBV20-1 and J is TRBJ2-5; D is perhaps TRBD2 (7 bases). This receptor was obtained from a male patient between 10 and 17 years old who had a stem cell transplant for acute myeloid leukemia, so the T cells may come from the graft donor. Sample: PBMCs, mostly from graft donor cells, taken 180 days after TCRalphabeta/CD19-depleted stem cell transplant. The CDR3 sequence is CSAGGREWETQYF. CDR3 bases: TGCAGTGCGGGGGGGCGAGAGTGGGAGACCCAGTACTTC.